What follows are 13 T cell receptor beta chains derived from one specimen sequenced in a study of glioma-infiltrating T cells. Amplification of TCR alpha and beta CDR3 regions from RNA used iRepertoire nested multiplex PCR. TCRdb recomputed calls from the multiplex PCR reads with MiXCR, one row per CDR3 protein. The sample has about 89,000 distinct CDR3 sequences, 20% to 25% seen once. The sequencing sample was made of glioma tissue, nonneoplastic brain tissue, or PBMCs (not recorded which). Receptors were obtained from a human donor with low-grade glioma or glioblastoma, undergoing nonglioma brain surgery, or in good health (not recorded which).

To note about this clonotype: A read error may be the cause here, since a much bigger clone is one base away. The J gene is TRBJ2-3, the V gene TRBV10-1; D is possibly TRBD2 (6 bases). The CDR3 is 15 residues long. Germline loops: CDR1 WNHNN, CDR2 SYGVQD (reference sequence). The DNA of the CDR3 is TGCGCCAGCAGTGACGCAGGACTAAGCACAGATACGAAGTATTTT. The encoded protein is CASSDAGLSTDTKYF.

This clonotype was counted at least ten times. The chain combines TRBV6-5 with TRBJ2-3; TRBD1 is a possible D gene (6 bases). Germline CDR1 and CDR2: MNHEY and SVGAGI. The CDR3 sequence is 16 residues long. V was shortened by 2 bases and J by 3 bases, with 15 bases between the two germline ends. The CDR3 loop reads CASSYHSSTGTDTQYF. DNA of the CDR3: TGTGCCAGCAGTTACCACTCGTCCACAGGGACAGATACGCAGTATTTT.

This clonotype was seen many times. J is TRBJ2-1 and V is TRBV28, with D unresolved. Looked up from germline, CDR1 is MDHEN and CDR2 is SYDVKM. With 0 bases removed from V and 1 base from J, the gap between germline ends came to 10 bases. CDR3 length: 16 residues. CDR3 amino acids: CASSLWPASSYNEQFF. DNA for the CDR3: TGTGCCAGCAGTTTATGGCCAGCAAGTTCCTACAATGAGCAGTTCTTC.

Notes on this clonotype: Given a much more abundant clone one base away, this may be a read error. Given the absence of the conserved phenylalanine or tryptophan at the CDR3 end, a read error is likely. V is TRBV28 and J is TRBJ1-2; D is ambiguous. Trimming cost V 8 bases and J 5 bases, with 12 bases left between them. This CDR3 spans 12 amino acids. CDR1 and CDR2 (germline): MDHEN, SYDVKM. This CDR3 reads CASLRRQYGYTL. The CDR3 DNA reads TGTGCCAGCCTGAGACGGCAATATGGCTACACCCTC.

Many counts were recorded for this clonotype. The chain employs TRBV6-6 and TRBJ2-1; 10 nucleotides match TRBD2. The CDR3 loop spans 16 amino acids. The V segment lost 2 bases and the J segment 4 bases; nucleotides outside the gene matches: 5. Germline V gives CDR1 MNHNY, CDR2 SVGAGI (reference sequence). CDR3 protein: CASSYASGGGYNEQFF. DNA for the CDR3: TGTGCCAGCAGTTACGCTAGCGGGGGTGGATACAATGAGCAGTTCTTC.

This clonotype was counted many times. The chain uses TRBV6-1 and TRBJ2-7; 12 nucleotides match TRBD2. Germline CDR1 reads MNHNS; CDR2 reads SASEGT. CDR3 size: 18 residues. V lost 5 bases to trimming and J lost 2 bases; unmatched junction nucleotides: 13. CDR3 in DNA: TGTGCCAGCAGTAACTTTGCACCGGGACTAGCGGGCCCCTACGAGCAGTACTTC. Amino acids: CASSNFAPGLAGPYEQYF.

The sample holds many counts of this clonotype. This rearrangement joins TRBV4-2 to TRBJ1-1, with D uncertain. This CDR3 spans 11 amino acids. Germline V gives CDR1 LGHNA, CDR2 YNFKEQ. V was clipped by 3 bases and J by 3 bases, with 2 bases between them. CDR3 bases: TGTGCCAGCAGCCAGTACACTGAAGCTTTCTTT. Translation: CASSQYTEAFF.

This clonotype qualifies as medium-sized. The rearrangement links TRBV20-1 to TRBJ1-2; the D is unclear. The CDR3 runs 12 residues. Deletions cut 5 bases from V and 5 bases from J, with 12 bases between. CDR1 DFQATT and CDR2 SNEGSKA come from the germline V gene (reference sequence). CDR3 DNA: TGCAGTGCTGGTCGACATCCTTATGGCTACACCTTC. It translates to CSAGRHPYGYTF.

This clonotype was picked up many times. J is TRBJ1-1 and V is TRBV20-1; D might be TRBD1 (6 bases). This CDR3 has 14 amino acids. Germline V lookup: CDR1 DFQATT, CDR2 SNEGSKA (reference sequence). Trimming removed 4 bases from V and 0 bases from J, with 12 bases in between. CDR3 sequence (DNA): TGCAGTGCTATTAGGGGGATCATGAACACTGAAGCTTTCTTT. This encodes CSAIRGIMNTEAFF.

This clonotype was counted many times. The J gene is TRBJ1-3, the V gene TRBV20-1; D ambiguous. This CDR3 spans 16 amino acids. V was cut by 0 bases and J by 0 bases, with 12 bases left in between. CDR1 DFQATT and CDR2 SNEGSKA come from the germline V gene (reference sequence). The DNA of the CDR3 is TGCAGTGCTAGAGAGACCGGGCTTCACTCTGGAAACACCATATATTTT. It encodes CSARETGLHSGNTIYF.

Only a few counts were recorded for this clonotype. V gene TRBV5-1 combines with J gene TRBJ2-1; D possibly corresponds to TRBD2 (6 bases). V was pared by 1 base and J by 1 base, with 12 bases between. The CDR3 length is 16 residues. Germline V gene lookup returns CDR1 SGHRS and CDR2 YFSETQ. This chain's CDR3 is CASSLSGGSSYNEQFF. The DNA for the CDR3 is TGCGCCAGCAGCTTGAGTGGAGGGTCATCCTACAATGAGCAGTTCTTC.

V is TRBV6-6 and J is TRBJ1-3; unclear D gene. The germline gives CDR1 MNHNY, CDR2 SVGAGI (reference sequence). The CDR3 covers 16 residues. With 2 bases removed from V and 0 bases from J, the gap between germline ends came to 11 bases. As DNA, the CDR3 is TGTGCCAGCAGTTACGATTCCATTTTCTCTGGAAACACCATATATTTT. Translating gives CASSYDSIFSGNTIYF.

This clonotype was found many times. The CDR3 loop reads CASSLVSGGTPTQYF. The CDR3 DNA is TGTGCCAGCAGCTTAGTGTCTGGCGGGACCCCTACGCAGTATTTT. This chain uses TRBV11-2 with TRBJ2-3; tentative D call: TRBD2 (6 bases). With 1 base removed from V and 8 bases from J, the gap between germline ends came to 16 bases. CDR3 size: 15 residues. Per germline, CDR1 SGHAT and CDR2 FQNNGV.